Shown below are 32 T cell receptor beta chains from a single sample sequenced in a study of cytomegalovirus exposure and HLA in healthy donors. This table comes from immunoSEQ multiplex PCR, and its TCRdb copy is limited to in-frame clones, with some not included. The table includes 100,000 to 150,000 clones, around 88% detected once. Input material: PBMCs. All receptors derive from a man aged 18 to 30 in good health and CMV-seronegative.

The CDR3: CASSEDRVSNEQFF. The DNA for the CDR3 is TGTGCCAGCAGTGAAGACAGGGTTAGTAATGAGCAGTTCTTC. This rearrangement joins TRBV28 to TRBJ2-1; TRBD1 matches at 7 bases. The V segment lost 5 bases and the J segment 7 bases; nucleotides outside the gene matches: 8. The CDR3 has 14 amino acids. The germline V gene encodes CDR1 MDHEN and CDR2 SYDVKM.

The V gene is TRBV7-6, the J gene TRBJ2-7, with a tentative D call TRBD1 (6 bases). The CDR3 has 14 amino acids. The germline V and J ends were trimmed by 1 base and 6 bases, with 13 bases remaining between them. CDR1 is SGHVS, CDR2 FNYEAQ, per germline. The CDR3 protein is CASSLDRDVSEQYF. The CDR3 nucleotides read TGTGCCAGCAGCTTAGACAGGGACGTCTCCGAGCAGTACTTC.

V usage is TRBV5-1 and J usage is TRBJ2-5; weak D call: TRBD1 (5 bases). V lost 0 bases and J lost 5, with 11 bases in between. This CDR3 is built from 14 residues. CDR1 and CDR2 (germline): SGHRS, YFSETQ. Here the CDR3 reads CASSLAWGEETQYF. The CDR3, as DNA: TGCGCCAGCAGCTTGGCCTGGGGCGAGGAGACCCAGTACTTC.

CDR3 DNA sequence: TGTGCCAGCAGCCAAGGAGGTTTCCTGAAGAACACTGAAGCTTTCTTT. Translation gives CASSQGGFLKNTEAFF. This chain uses TRBV7-8 with TRBJ1-1; D remains unclear. The CDR3 sequence is 16 residues long. Deletions cut 5 bases from V and 1 base from J, with 17 bases between. Looked up from germline, CDR1 is SGHVS and CDR2 is FQNEAQ.

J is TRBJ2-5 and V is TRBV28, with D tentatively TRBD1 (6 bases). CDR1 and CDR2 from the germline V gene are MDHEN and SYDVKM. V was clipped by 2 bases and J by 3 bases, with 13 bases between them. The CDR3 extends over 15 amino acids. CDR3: CASSLNRDTKETQYF. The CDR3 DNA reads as TGTGCCAGCAGTTTAAACCGGGACACTAAAGAGACCCAGTACTTC.

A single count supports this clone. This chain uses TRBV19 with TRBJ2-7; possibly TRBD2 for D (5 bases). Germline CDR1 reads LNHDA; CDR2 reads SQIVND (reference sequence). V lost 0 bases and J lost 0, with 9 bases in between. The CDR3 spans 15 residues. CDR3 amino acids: CASSIEAVSSYEQYF. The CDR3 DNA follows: TGTGCCAGTAGTATAGAAGCGGTTAGCTCCTACGAGCAGTACTTC.

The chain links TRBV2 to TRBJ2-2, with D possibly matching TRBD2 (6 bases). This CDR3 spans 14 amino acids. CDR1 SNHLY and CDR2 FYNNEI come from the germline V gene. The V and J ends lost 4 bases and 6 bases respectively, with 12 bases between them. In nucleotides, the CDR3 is TGTGCCAGCAGTGGCCGGGGAGGCGCCGGGGAGCTGTTTTTT. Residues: CASSGRGGAGELFF. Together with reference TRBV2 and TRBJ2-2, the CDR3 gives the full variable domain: EPEVTQTPSHQVTQMGQEVILRCVPISNHLYFYWYRQILGQKVEFLVSFYNNEISEKSEIFDDQFSVERPDGSNFTLKIRSTKLEDSAMYFCASSGRGGAGELFFGEGSRLTVL.

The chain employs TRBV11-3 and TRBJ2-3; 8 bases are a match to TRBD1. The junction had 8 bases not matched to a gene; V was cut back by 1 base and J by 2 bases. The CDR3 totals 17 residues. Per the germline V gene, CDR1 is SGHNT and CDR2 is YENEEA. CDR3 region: CASSLGRDRGYTDTQYF. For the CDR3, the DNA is TGTGCCAGCAGCTTAGGACGCGACAGGGGTTACACAGATACGCAGTATTTT.

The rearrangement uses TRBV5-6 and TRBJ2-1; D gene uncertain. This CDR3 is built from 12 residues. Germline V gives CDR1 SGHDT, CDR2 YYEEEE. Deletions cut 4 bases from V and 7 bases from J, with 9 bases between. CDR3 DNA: TGTGCCAGCAGCCCAGGTTGGAATGAGCAGTTCTTC. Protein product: CASSPGWNEQFF.

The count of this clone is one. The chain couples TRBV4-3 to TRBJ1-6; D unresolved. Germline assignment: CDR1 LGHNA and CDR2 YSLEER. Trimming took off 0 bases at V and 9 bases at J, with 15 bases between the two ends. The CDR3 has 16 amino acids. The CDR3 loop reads CASSQDRSGGGSPLHF. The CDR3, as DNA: TGCGCCAGCAGCCAAGACCGCTCCGGTGGAGGTTCACCCCTCCACTTT.

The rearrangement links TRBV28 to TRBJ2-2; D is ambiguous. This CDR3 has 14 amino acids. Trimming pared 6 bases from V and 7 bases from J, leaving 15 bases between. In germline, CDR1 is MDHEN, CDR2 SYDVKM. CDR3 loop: CASSPPRELGELFF. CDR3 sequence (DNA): TGTGCCAGCAGCCCTCCGCGAGAGCTCGGGGAGCTGTTTTTT.

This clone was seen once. The CDR3 loop is CASSLGWSGRGSYNEQFF. CDR3 in DNA: TGTGCCAGCAGCTTAGGGTGGAGCGGGAGGGGATCCTACAATGAGCAGTTCTTC. The V gene is TRBV7-2, the J gene TRBJ2-1; 10 bases match TRBD2. V shed 1 base, J shed 1 base, and the junction held 7 bases outside the gene matches. The CDR3 length is 18 residues. CDR1 is SGHTA, CDR2 FQGNSA, per germline.

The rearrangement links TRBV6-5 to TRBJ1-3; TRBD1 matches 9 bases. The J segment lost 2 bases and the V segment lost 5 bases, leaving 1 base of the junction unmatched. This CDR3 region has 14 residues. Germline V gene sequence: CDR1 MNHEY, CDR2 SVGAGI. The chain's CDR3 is CASSRQGAGNTIYF. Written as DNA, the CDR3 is TGTGCCAGCAGTCGACAGGGGGCTGGAAACACCATATATTTT.

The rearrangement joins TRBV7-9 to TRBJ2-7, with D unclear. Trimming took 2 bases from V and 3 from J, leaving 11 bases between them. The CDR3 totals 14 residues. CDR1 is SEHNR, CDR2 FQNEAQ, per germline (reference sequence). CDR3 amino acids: CASSLLTRSYEQYF. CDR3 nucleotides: TGTGCCAGCAGCTTACTGACAAGAAGCTACGAGCAGTACTTC.

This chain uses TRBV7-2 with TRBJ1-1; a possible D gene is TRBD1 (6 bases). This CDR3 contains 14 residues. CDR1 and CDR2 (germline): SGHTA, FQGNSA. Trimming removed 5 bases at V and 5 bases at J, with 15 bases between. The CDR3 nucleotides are TGTGCCAGCAGCCCTACCCACAGGGAGACTGAAGCTTTCTTT. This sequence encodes CASSPTHRETEAFF.

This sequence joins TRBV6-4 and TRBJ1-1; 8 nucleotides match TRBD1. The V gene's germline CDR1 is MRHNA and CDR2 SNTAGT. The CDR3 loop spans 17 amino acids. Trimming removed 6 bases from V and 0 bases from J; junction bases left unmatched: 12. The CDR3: CASSKQGESMLNTEAFF. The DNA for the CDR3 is TGTGCCAGCAGCAAACAGGGGGAGTCCATGTTGAACACTGAAGCTTTCTTT.

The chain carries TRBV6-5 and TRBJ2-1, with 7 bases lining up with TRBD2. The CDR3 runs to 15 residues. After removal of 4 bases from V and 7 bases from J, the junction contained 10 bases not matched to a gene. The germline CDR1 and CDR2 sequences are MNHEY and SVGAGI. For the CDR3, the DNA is TGTGCCAGCAGTTTGGGAGGGGCTAGCCGAAATGAGCAGTTCTTC. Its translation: CASSLGGASRNEQFF.

CDR3 DNA: TGCGCCAGCAGCTTTAAGGGGGCTCGGAACACCGGGGAGCTGTTTTTT. Its protein is CASSFKGARNTGELFF. The chain is built from TRBV5-1 and TRBJ2-2; 7 bases are shared with TRBD1. The CDR3 has 16 residues. V was clipped by 2 bases and J by 1 base; unmatched bases: 5. Germline V gene lookup returns CDR1 SGHRS and CDR2 YFSETQ.

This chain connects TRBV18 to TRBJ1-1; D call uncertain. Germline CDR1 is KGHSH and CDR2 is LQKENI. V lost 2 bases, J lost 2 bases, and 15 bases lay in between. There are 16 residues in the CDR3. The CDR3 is CASSPSRPGLNTEAFF. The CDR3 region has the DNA TGTGCCAGCTCACCATCCCGGCCGGGGTTAAACACTGAAGCTTTCTTT. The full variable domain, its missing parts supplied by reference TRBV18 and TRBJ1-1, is NAGVMQNPRHLVRRRGQEARLRCSPMKGHSHVYWYRQLPEEGLKFMVYLQKENIIDESGMPKERFSAEFPKEGPSILRIQQVVRGDSAAYFCASSPSRPGLNTEAFFGQGTRLTVV.

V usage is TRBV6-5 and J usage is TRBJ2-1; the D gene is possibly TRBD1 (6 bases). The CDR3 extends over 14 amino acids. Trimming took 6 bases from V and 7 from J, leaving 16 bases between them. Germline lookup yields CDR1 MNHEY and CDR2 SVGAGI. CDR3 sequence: CASRPTGKGNEQFF. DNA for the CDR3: TGTGCCAGCAGGCCGACAGGCAAGGGGAATGAGCAGTTCTTC.

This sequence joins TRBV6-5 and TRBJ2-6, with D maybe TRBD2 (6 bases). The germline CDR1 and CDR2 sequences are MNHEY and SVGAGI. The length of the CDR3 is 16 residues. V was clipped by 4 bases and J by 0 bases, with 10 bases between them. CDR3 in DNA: TGTGCCAGCAGTTTCAGGAGGGGCTCTGGGGCCAACGTCCTGACTTTC. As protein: CASSFRRGSGANVLTF.

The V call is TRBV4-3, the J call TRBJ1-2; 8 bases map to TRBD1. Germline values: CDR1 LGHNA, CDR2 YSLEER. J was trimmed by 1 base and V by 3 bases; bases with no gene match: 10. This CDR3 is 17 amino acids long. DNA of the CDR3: TGCGCCAGCAGCCACCCTACCGGGACAGGCGATAACTATGGCTACACCTTC. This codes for CASSHPTGTGDNYGYTF.

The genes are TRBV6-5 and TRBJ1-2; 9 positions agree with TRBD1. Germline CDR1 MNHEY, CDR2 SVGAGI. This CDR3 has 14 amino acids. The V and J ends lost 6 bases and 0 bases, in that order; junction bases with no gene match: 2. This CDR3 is CASSRDRANYGYTF. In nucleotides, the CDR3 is TGTGCCAGCAGCCGGGACAGGGCTAACTATGGCTACACCTTC.

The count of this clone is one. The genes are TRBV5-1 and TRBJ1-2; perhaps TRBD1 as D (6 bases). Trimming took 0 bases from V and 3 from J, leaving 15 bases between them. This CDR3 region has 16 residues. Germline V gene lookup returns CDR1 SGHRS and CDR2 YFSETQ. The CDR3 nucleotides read TGCGCCAGCAGCTTGGACACAGGGTATACGGACTATGGCTACACCTTC. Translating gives CASSLDTGYTDYGYTF. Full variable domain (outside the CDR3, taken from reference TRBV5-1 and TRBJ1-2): KAGVTQTPRYLIKTRGQQVTLSCSPISGHRSVSWYQQTPGQGLQFLFEYFSETQRNKGNFPGRFSGRQFSNSRSEMNVSTLELGDSALYLCASSLDTGYTDYGYTFGSGTRLTVV.

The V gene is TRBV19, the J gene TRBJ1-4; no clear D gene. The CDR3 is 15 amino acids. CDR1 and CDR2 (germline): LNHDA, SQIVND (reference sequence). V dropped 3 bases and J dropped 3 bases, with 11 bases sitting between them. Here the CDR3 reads CASSIWAEANEKLFF. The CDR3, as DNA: TGTGCCAGTAGTATCTGGGCGGAGGCTAATGAAAAACTGTTTTTT.

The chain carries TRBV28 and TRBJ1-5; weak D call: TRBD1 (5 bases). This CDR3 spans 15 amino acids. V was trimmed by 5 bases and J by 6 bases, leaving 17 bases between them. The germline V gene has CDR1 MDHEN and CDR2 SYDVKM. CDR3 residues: CASSALREVGQPQHF. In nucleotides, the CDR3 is TGTGCCAGCAGTGCACTCAGGGAGGTTGGTCAGCCCCAGCATTTT.

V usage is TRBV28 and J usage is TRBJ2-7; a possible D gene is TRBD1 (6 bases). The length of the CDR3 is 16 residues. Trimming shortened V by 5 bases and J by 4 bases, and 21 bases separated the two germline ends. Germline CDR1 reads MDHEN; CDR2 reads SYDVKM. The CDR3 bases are TGTGCCAGCAGTGGAGGAGGCGCAGGGGTTTGGTACGAGCAGTACTTC. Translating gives CASSGGGAGVWYEQYF.

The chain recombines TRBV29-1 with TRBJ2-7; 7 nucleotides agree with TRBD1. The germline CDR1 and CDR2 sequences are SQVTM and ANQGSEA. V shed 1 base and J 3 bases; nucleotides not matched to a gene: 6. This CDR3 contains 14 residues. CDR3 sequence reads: CSVEGDTGDYEQYF. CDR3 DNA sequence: TGCAGCGTTGAAGGGGACACAGGGGACTACGAGCAGTACTTC.

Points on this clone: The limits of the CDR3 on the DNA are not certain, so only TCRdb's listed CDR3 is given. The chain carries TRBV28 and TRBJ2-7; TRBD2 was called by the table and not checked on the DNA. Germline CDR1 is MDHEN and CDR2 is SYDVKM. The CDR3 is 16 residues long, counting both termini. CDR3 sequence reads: CASILGGAGSSYEQYF.

CDR3 amino acids: CASSQEWDRVKRGSGNTIYF. The DNA of the CDR3 is TGCGCCAGCAGCCAAGAATGGGACAGGGTAAAACGGGGCTCTGGAAACACCATATATTTT. The chain combines TRBV4-1 with TRBJ1-3, with 9 bases aligning to TRBD1. The V gene's germline CDR1 is MGHRA and CDR2 YSYEKL. The CDR3 has 20 residues. V shed 0 bases, J shed 0 bases, and the junction held 12 bases outside the gene matches.

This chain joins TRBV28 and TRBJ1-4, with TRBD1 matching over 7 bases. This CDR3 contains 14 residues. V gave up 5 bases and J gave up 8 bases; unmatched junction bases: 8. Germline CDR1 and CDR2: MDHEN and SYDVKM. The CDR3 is CASSLQGIGEKLFF. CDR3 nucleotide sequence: TGTGCCAGCAGTCTACAGGGGATAGGGGAAAAACTGTTTTTT. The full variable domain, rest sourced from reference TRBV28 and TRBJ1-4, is DVKVTQSSRYLVKRTGEKVFLECVQDMDHENMFWYRQDPGLGLRLIYFSYDVKMKEKGDIPEGYSVSREKKERFSLILESASTNQTSMYLCASSLQGIGEKLFFGSGTQLSVL.

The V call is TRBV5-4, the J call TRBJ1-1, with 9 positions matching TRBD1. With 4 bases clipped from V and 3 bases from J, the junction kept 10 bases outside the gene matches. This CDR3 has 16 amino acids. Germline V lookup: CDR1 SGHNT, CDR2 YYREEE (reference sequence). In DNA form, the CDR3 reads TGTGCCAGCAGCCCGGGACAGGGTTGGTGGGACACTGAAGCTTTCTTT. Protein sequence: CASSPGQGWWDTEAFF.